Listed here are 32 T cell receptor beta chains from one sample, sequenced in a study of Graves' ophthalmopathy and Graves' hyperthyroidism. The study amplified TCR beta CDR3 regions using RNA transcripts. RT-PCR in the first round used HTBI primers; a second-round multiplex PCR followed. TCRdb redid the calling of the multiplex PCR reads with MiXCR, one entry per CDR3 protein. Here the sample spans 150,000 to 200,000 distinct CDR3 sequences, 39% being singletons. Source material: peripheral blood. All receptors come from a young man with Graves' ophthalmopathy.

The chain recombines TRBV20-1 with TRBJ1-1; tentative D call: TRBD1 (5 bases). Germline V gene lookup returns CDR1 DFQATT and CDR2 SNEGSKA (reference sequence). The CDR3 sequence is 15 residues long. V was clipped by 3 bases and J by 1 base, with 15 bases between them. The CDR3 region is CSARPTGRRNTEAFF. CDR3 nucleotides: TGCAGTGCTAGGCCCACGGGACGGAGGAACACTGAAGCTTTCTTT.

The rearrangement uses TRBV24-1 and TRBJ2-7; the match to TRBD1 covers 10 bases. The length of the CDR3 is 14 residues. Germline V gives CDR1 KGHDR, CDR2 SFDVKD. The J segment lost 5 bases and the V segment lost 9 bases, leaving 9 bases of the junction unmatched. The CDR3 DNA reads TGTGCCACCGCACCGGGACAGGGGTTCGACGAGCAGTACTTC. Its protein is CATAPGQGFDEQYF.

The chain joins TRBV30 to TRBJ1-1, with D perhaps matching TRBD1 (6 bases). The CDR3 length is 11 residues. Trimming took off 3 bases at V and 6 bases at J, with 8 bases between the two ends. CDR1 is GTSNPN, CDR2 SVGIG, per germline (reference sequence). The CDR3 region has the DNA TGTGCCTGGAGACAGGGCGCTGAAGCTTTCTTT. This codes for CAWRQGAEAFF.

The chain uses TRBV4-2 and TRBJ2-7, with TRBD2 matching 8 bases. CDR1 LGHNA and CDR2 YNFKEQ come from the germline V gene. The CDR3 totals 21 residues. Losses at the gene ends were 5 bases for V and 6 bases for J; bases not matched to a gene: 30. This chain's CDR3 is CASSIGLAATAGTITAREQYF. In DNA, the CDR3 is TGTGCCAGCAGCATCGGACTAGCCGCCACAGCAGGGACGATCACAGCTCGCGAGCAGTACTTC.

This sequence joins TRBV5-6 and TRBJ2-7; 7 positions match TRBD1. V lost 4 bases to trimming and J lost 3 bases; unmatched junction nucleotides: 10. CDR1 is SGHDT, CDR2 YYEEEE, per germline. The CDR3 runs 15 residues. CDR3 sequence reads: CASSLARQGFYEQYF. As DNA, the CDR3 is TGTGCCAGCAGCCTCGCGAGACAGGGCTTCTACGAGCAGTACTTC.

CDR3 residues: CATSRDEGIANYGYTF. CDR3 bases: TGTGCCACCAGCAGAGATGAGGGAATTGCTAACTATGGCTACACCTTC. The chain carries TRBV15 and TRBJ1-2; D uncertain. Germline values: CDR1 LNHNV, CDR2 YYDKDF (reference sequence). Trimming left V 0 bases short and J 0 bases short, with 11 bases between. This CDR3 is 16 amino acids long.

The chain employs TRBV5-1 and TRBJ2-7; no reliable D call. Germline lookup yields CDR1 SGHRS and CDR2 YFSETQ. Trimming pared 1 base from V and 2 bases from J, leaving 10 bases between. The CDR3 length is 14 residues. For the CDR3, the DNA is TGCGCCAGCAGCTTGTCCCCAGGAACCTACGAGCAGTACTTC. Translated, it gives CASSLSPGTYEQYF.

This clonotype was recorded at least ten times. The genes are TRBV28 and TRBJ1-3, with 8 bases aligning to TRBD1. The trim removed 6 bases at V and 0 bases at J, leaving 7 bases unmatched. There are 16 residues in the CDR3. Germline CDR1 and CDR2: MDHEN and SYDVKM. The CDR3 DNA reads as TGTGCCAGCAGGCCGACAGGGGCGAACTCTGGAAACACCATATATTTT. Translating it yields CASRPTGANSGNTIYF.

The V and J genes are TRBV12-3 or TRBV12-4 and TRBJ1-5, with D possibly being TRBD1 (5 bases). V was clipped by 3 bases and J by 14 bases, with 14 bases between them. The CDR3 has 12 amino acids. The CDR3 DNA reads TGTGCCAGCAGTTTCTCCGGGACGTACGAGCATTTT. This gives the protein CASSFSGTYEHF.

The table lists this clonotype with many counts. A junction end diverges from the germline sequence, so it may reflect a read error. This rearrangement joins TRBV12-3 or TRBV12-4 to TRBJ2-2; a weak D match, TRBD2 (5 bases). This CDR3 comprises 14 residues. This CDR3 reads CASISGSNTGELFF. The CDR3 nucleotides read TGTGCCAGCATTTCCGGCTCCAACACCGGGGAGCTGTTTTTC.

A single count supports this clonotype. The chain has TRBV6-1 and TRBJ1-1; 9 bases line up with TRBD1. This CDR3 comprises 17 residues. CDR1 is MNHNS, CDR2 SASEGT, per germline. V shed 5 bases and J 3 bases; nucleotides not matched to a gene: 13. The CDR3, as DNA: TGTGCCAGCAGTCGGGCGTACTCACAGGGGGCGTACACTGAAGCTTTCTTT. Amino acid sequence: CASSRAYSQGAYTEAFF.

This clonotype was seen at least ten times. The rearrangement links TRBV6-2 or TRBV6-3 to TRBJ2-2; D is perhaps TRBD2 (6 bases). From germline, CDR1 is MNHEY and CDR2 SVGEGT. This CDR3 is built from 15 residues. The V end was cut by 0 bases, the J end by 9 bases, with 14 bases between. CDR3 nucleotide sequence: TGTGCCAGCAGTTACTCGGTGGGAGGTCACCGGGAGCTGTTTTTT. Its translation is CASSYSVGGHRELFF.

This clonotype was observed at least ten times. The chain recombines TRBV7-8 with TRBJ2-7, with D perhaps TRBD1 (5 bases). The CDR3 is 17 amino acids. V shed 0 bases and J shed 2 bases, with 17 bases lying between them. Germline CDR1 and CDR2: SGHVS and FQNEAQ. CDR3 nucleotides: TGTGCCAGCAGCTTAGCTAGGGCAGGGCCCGCCACCTACGAGCAGTACTTC. Residues: CASSLARAGPATYEQYF.

The V call is TRBV27, the J call TRBJ2-5; D gene uncertain. CDR1 is MNHEY, CDR2 SMNVEV, per germline (reference sequence). V lost 6 bases and J 5 bases, leaving 10 bases between the germline ends. The CDR3 contains 12 residues. CDR3 residues: CASRGSSETQYF. CDR3 DNA sequence: TGTGCCAGCAGGGGCTCGTCGGAGACCCAGTACTTC.

This clonotype was seen many times. V usage is TRBV7-8 and J usage is TRBJ2-6; no firm D call. Trimming took 1 base from V and 4 from J, leaving 5 bases between them. CDR3 size: 14 residues. Germline V gene lookup returns CDR1 SGHVS and CDR2 FQNEAQ. The CDR3 here is CASSLGAGANVLTF. In DNA form, the CDR3 reads TGTGCCAGCAGCTTAGGGGCCGGGGCCAACGTCCTGACTTTC.

There are many counts of this clonotype. The CDR3 reads CASSVGRNYGYTF. The CDR3 DNA follows: TGTGCCAGCAGCGTAGGACGGAACTATGGCTACACCTTC. The chain uses TRBV27 and TRBJ1-2; no firm D call. Trimming pared 6 bases from V and 2 bases from J, leaving 10 bases between. CDR1 is MNHEY, CDR2 SMNVEV, per germline (reference sequence). The length of the CDR3 is 13 residues.

V usage is TRBV10-3 and J usage is TRBJ1-2, with D uncertain. The CDR3 consists of 13 residues. Germline loops: CDR1 ENHRY, CDR2 SYGVKD. The ends were cut back, 7 bases at V and 4 bases at J, with 13 bases in the middle. The CDR3 region is CAINLDGFYGYTF. Here the CDR3 DNA reads TGTGCCATCAATTTAGACGGATTCTATGGCTACACCTTC.

This clonotype has just one count. This chain connects TRBV20-1 to TRBJ2-7, with D tentatively TRBD1 (6 bases). V shed 5 bases and J shed 3 bases, with 14 bases lying between them. Looked up from germline, CDR1 is DFQATT and CDR2 is SNEGSKA (reference sequence). The CDR3 contains 13 residues. The chain's CDR3 is CSASTGIGYEQYF. CDR3 DNA sequence: TGCAGTGCTTCAACAGGGATTGGCTACGAGCAGTACTTC.

This clonotype was observed many times. Here the CDR3 reads CASSFLSLPGEQYF. CDR3 bases: TGTGCCAGCAGTTTCCTCTCTCTCCCTGGGGAGCAGTACTTC. The genes are TRBV28 and TRBJ2-7; D is undetermined. Germline values: CDR1 MDHEN, CDR2 SYDVKM. The CDR3 contains 14 residues. V dropped 3 bases and J dropped 7 bases, with 16 bases sitting between them.

This clonotype was seen a handful of times. The rearrangement links TRBV9 to TRBJ2-5; D not resolved. Germline CDR1 and CDR2: SGDLS and YYNGEE. The CDR3 is made up of 15 amino acids. V shed 1 base and J shed 3 bases, with 13 bases lying between them. CDR3 sequence: CASSVSPQPKETQYF. The CDR3 DNA follows: TGTGCCAGCAGCGTATCCCCTCAACCCAAAGAGACCCAGTACTTC.

The gene calls are TRBV11-2 and TRBJ2-5; the D gene is possibly TRBD2 (7 bases). The CDR3 is 15 amino acids. The V end lost 7 bases, the J end lost 4 bases, and 19 bases lay between the germline ends. CDR1 and CDR2 from the germline V gene are SGHAT and FQNNGV. CDR3 amino acids: CASNIGGLGSETQYF. CDR3 DNA: TGTGCCAGCAACATCGGGGGGCTGGGGTCAGAGACCCAGTACTTC. Full variable domain (rest looked up from reference TRBV11-2 and TRBJ2-5): EAGVAQSPRYKIIEKRQSVAFWCNPISGHATLYWYQQILGQGPKLLIQFQNNGVVDDSQLPKDRFSAERLKGVDSTLKIQPAKLEDSAVYLCASNIGGLGSETQYFGPGTRLLVL.

This clonotype was seen ten or more times. The chain is built from TRBV7-9 and TRBJ1-1; 7 positions agree with TRBD1. The V and J ends lost 5 bases and 7 bases, in that order; junction bases with no gene match: 10. Germline assignment: CDR1 SEHNR and CDR2 FQNEAQ (reference sequence). The CDR3 has 14 amino acids. CDR3 loop: CASSLGQVFVEAFF. CDR3 in DNA: TGTGCCAGCAGCCTTGGACAGGTGTTCGTTGAAGCTTTCTTT.

V gene TRBV24-1 combines with J gene TRBJ2-7; D may be TRBD1 or TRBD2 (5 bases each). Trimming removed 3 bases from V and 2 bases from J, with 10 bases in between. This CDR3 comprises 14 residues. Per the germline V gene, CDR1 is KGHDR and CDR2 is SFDVKD. The CDR3 region is CATSDRDGPYEQYF. The CDR3 DNA sequence: TGTGCCACCAGTGATCGGGACGGACCCTACGAGCAGTACTTC.

This clonotype was seen repeatedly, ten times or more. The chain couples TRBV20-1 to TRBJ2-7; TRBD1 matches at 7 bases. Germline-derived CDR1 and CDR2 are DFQATT and SNEGSKA (reference sequence). The ends lost 5 bases at V and 6 bases at J; junction bases unmatched: 7. This CDR3 has 12 residues. The CDR3 DNA sequence: TGCAGTGCTCATGGACAGGATTCCGAGCAGTACTTC. Its translation is CSAHGQDSEQYF.

The rearrangement links TRBV7-8 to TRBJ2-5, with 10 positions matching TRBD2. Germline lookup yields CDR1 SGHVS and CDR2 FQNEAQ. The length of the CDR3 is 17 residues. Trimming removed 1 base from V and 2 bases from J; junction bases left unmatched: 7. The CDR3 protein is CASSLVVTSGTQETQYF. The CDR3, as DNA: TGTGCCAGCAGCTTAGTTGTTACTAGCGGGACACAAGAGACCCAGTACTTC.

The chain links TRBV12-3 or TRBV12-4 to TRBJ2-5; no reliable D call. The CDR3 loop spans 11 amino acids. Trimming took off 6 bases at V and 7 bases at J, with 9 bases between the two ends. Written as DNA, the CDR3 is TGTGCCAGCAGCCAAAGTGCGACCCAGTACTTC. Protein product: CASSQSATQYF.

This clonotype was counted at least ten times. At one boundary the junction diverges from the germline segment, which might be a read error. The chain carries TRBV7-8 and TRBJ1-3; D unresolved. The CDR3 covers 13 residues. From germline, CDR1 is SGHVS and CDR2 FQNEAQ. CDR3 sequence: CASSSGPGNTIYF. The CDR3 nucleotides are TGTGCCAGCAGCTCCGGCCCTGGGAACACCATATATTTT.

This clonotype was recorded many times. This sequence joins TRBV28 and TRBJ2-7, with 10 bases lining up with TRBD1. This CDR3 region has 13 residues. Germline assignment: CDR1 MDHEN and CDR2 SYDVKM. Trimming at V came to 8 bases and at J to 0 bases, leaving 1 base not matched to a gene. The CDR3 spells CASGQGVSYEQYF. CDR3 nucleotides: TGTGCCAGCGGACAGGGGGTCTCCTACGAGCAGTACTTC.

This sequence joins TRBV6-2 or TRBV6-3 and TRBJ2-6; D is unclear. CDR1 MNHEY and CDR2 SVGEGT come from the germline V gene. V dropped 2 bases and J dropped 13 bases, with 12 bases sitting between them. CDR3 length equals 13 residues. This CDR3 reads CASSYGPGGVLTF. The CDR3 DNA reads TGTGCCAGCAGTTACGGGCCCGGCGGTGTCCTGACTTTC.

This clonotype was observed many times. J is TRBJ1-2 and V is TRBV10-3, with a possible D match to TRBD1 (5 bases). CDR1 and CDR2 (germline): ENHRY, SYGVKD. The V gene lost 4 bases and the J gene lost 8 bases, with 14 bases spanning the gap. The CDR3 totals 13 residues. The DNA of the CDR3 is TGTGCCATCAGTGGAACAGGCATAGGGGGCTACACCTTC. Amino acid sequence: CAISGTGIGGYTF.

This clonotype was counted a few times. The rearrangement links TRBV6-5 to TRBJ2-7; the D gene is possibly TRBD1 (6 bases). Germline V lookup: CDR1 MNHEY, CDR2 SVGAGI. V was trimmed by 6 bases and J by 4 bases, leaving 16 bases between them. CDR3 length equals 14 residues. This CDR3 is CASRINRDTYEQYF. CDR3 nucleotide sequence: TGTGCCAGCAGAATAAACCGGGACACGTACGAGCAGTACTTC.

This clonotype was counted many times. The CDR3 sequence: CASSPWTGGAGLDGYTF. The CDR3 region has the DNA TGTGCCAGCAGTCCTTGGACAGGGGGCGCGGGGTTAGATGGCTACACCTTC. This chain joins TRBV6-4 and TRBJ1-2; 11 bases match TRBD1. CDR1 is MRHNA and CDR2 is SNTAGT in the germline V gene. V lost 5 bases to trimming and J lost 6 bases; unmatched junction nucleotides: 14. This CDR3 has 17 amino acids.